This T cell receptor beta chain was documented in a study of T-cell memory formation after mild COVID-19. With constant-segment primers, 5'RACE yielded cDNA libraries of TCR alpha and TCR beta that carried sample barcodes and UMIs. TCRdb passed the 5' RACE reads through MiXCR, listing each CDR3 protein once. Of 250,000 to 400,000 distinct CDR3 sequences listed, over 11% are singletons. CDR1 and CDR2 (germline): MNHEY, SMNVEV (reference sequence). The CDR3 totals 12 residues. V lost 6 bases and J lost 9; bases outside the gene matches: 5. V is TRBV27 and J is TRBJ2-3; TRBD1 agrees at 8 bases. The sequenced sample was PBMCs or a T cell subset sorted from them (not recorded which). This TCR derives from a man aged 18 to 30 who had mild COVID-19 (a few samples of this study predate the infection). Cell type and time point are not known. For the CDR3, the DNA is TGTGCCAGCAGCTTGCAGGGGGCGACGCAGTATTTT. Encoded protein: CASSLQGATQYF.